This is a list of T cell receptor beta chains from one sample in a study of CD8 T cells in Susac syndrome. From the immunoSEQ multiplex PCR reads, TCRdb called clonotypes with MiXCR, one entry per CDR3 protein. The sample records 100,000 to 150,000 distinct CDR3 sequences, nearly 95% being singletons. The specimen sequenced was CD4+ T cells from PBMCs. The receptors stem from a human donor in good health. The CDR3 runs from the conserved cysteine through the conserved F or W. The order of the fields is V gene, D gene, J gene, CDR3 protein, CDR3 DNA. The D gene is left open where the match is weak.

TRBV29-1	TRBD2	TRBJ2-3	CSVEALAGTDTQYF	TGCAGCGTTGAGGCGCTAGCGGGCACAGATACGCAGTATTTT
TRBV3-1	-	TRBJ2-5	CASSLLEYETQYF	TGTGCCAGCAGCCTCCTAGAATATGAGACCCAGTACTTC
TRBV27	TRBD1	TRBJ1-2	CASSQTGSYVPYGYTF	TGTGCCAGCAGTCAGACAGGGTCTTACGTACCGTATGGCTACACCTTC
TRBV20-1	-	TRBJ1-1	CSAHTRTWLNTEAFF	TGCAGTGCCCACACCCGTACTTGGTTGAACACTGAAGCTTTCTTT
TRBV4-1	-	TRBJ2-7	CASSQGWFGDEQYF	TGCGCCAGCAGCCAAGGCTGGTTCGGGGACGAGCAGTACTTC
TRBV23-1	TRBD1	TRBJ2-7	CASDEGTDKSSYEQYF	TGCGCCAGCGACGAGGGGACAGACAAGAGCTCCTACGAGCAGTACTTC
TRBV30	-	TRBJ2-5	CAWSWRGVPPETQYF	TGTGCCTGGAGTTGGAGAGGGGTCCCACCAGAGACCCAGTACTTC
TRBV19	-	TRBJ2-7	CASRARLSSYEQYF	TGTGCCAGTAGGGCCCGTTTAAGCTCCTACGAGCAGTACTTC
TRBV7-9	TRBD1	TRBJ2-7	CASSLLGQGANEQYF	TGTGCCAGCAGCTTATTGGGACAGGGTGCCAACGAGCAGTACTTC
TRBV29-1	-	TRBJ1-1	CSVGWKNTEAFF	TGCAGCGTGGGGTGGAAGAACACTGAAGCTTTCTTT
TRBV5-1	TRBD1	TRBJ1-2	CASSLELTGGGYTF	TGCGCCAGCAGCTTGGAACTAACAGGGGGCGGCTACACCTTC
TRBV4-2	-	TRBJ2-3	CASSQDPGSTDTQYF	TGTGCCAGCAGCCAAGATCCGGGCAGCACAGATACGCAGTATTTT
TRBV9	TRBD2	TRBJ2-7	CASSGPTSGAYEQYF	TGTGCCAGCAGCGGACCGACTAGCGGGGCCTACGAGCAGTACTTC
TRBV5-6	-	TRBJ1-1	CASSLQGVGLTEAFF	TGTGCCAGCAGCTTACAGGGCGTCGGGTTGACTGAAGCTTTCTTT
TRBV2	TRBD2	TRBJ2-1	CASRTAGGYNEQFF	TGTGCCAGCAGGACGGCGGGAGGCTACAATGAGCAGTTCTTC
TRBV5-6	-	TRBJ2-5	CASSLYSGRLETQYF	TGTGCCAGCAGCTTGTACTCCGGCAGGTTAGAGACCCAGTACTTC
TRBV7-2	TRBD2	TRBJ2-1	CASSLLDSGLPQFF	TGTGCCAGCAGCTTACTAGACTCGGGACTACCGCAGTTCTTC
TRBV7-9	-	TRBJ1-4	CASSLGQAATNEKLFF	TGTGCCAGCAGCTTAGGGCAAGCTGCAACTAATGAAAAACTGTTTTTT
TRBV29-1	-	TRBJ1-5	CSVGRDSNQPQHF	TGCAGCGTTGGGCGGGACTCCAATCAGCCCCAGCATTTT
TRBV29-1	TRBD1	TRBJ2-7	CSVEDRTGTATYEQYF	TGCAGCGTTGAAGATCGCACCGGGACAGCAACCTACGAGCAGTACTTC
TRBV6-1	-	TRBJ2-4	CASKRKDGPVQNIQYF	TGTGCCAGCAAGCGTAAAGATGGACCGGTCCAAAACATTCAGTACTTC
TRBV30	-	TRBJ2-5	CAWSLGQWQETQYF	TGTGCCTGGAGTTTGGGCCAGTGGCAAGAGACCCAGTACTTC
TRBV29-1	-	TRBJ2-7	CSVVGPTREQYF	TGCAGCGTTGTAGGGCCGACTAGGGAGCAGTACTTC
TRBV5-4	TRBD2	TRBJ2-2	CASSRIGTIGELFF	TGTGCCAGCAGCCGAATTGGGACTATCGGGGAGCTGTTTTTT
TRBV20-1	-	TRBJ2-7	CSRTLAGGYEQYF	TGCAGTCGAACCCTAGCCGGAGGTTACGAGCAGTACTTC
TRBV20-1	TRBD1	TRBJ1-5	CSAKPGGAVSEPQHF	TGCAGTGCTAAGCCAGGGGGCGCAGTGTCAGAGCCCCAGCATTTT
TRBV25-1	TRBD2	TRBJ2-1	CASSFSGKNNEQFF	TGCGCCAGCAGTTTTAGCGGGAAGAACAATGAGCAGTTCTTC
TRBV2	TRBD1	TRBJ2-2	CASSEGGTGITGELFF	TGTGCCAGCAGTGAAGGAGGGACAGGGATAACCGGGGAGCTGTTTTTT